These T cell receptor beta chains were read from a single sample in a study of Ad26.COV2.S vaccination and SARS-CoV-2 variants. Measured with immunoSEQ multiplex PCR; TCRdb has only the in-frame clones, and not every one. The sample consists of about 680,000 clones, 89% of them appearing once. The material sequenced was peripheral blood, taken in a trial of Ad26.COV2.S vaccine versus placebo. The receptor source for this set is a person between 18 and 59 years old who received the Ad26.COV2.S COVID-19 vaccine or a placebo. Each CDR3 is given with its conserved first and last residue. D genes are given only for firm matches. Size is omitted from some rows. Given values are once, few, many or a class for expanded clones.

v_call,d_call,clone_size,j_call,cdr3_aa
TRBV10-3,NA,NA,TRBJ2-3,CAIGRINTRTDTQYF
TRBV2,TRBD2,once,TRBJ2-3,CASTRAASGPSDTQYF
TRBV5-1,TRBD2,NA,TRBJ2-3,CASSLALAGAETDTQYF
TRBV7-2,NA,NA,TRBJ2-7,CASSLGAESRQYF
TRBV5-1,TRBD2,NA,TRBJ2-5,CASSFTSGSGETQYF
TRBV19,NA,NA,TRBJ1-4,CASRLYATNEKLFF
TRBV5-1,NA,NA,TRBJ2-7,CASSSDGSSYEQYF
TRBV2,TRBD1,NA,TRBJ2-3,CASSSRRDRGTDTQYF
TRBV6-5,NA,NA,TRBJ1-1,CASSYNRNTEAFF
TRBV7-7,NA,NA,TRBJ1-6,CASSPQDINPNSPLHF
TRBV5-1,NA,NA,TRBJ1-5,CASSLAPGDNQPQHF
TRBV6-5,TRBD2,NA,TRBJ2-1,CASSSAASGRNEQFF
TRBV29-1,NA,NA,TRBJ2-1,CSVVVTSSYNEQFF
TRBV5-6,NA,NA,TRBJ1-1,CASSHMSMNTEAFF
TRBV30,NA,NA,TRBJ2-7,CAWSRDGREQYF
TRBV24-1,TRBD1,NA,TRBJ2-6,CATGTVNSGANVLTF
TRBV24-1,NA,NA,TRBJ2-3,CATRGSATDTQYF
TRBV19,NA,NA,TRBJ1-1,CASSKSRDTEAFF
TRBV7-9,NA,NA,TRBJ1-1,CASSFWEVKEAFF
TRBV5-6,TRBD1,NA,TRBJ1-2,CASSLSGQGYYGYTF
TRBV15,NA,NA,TRBJ2-7,CATSRDRVANEQYF
TRBV2,TRBD1,NA,TRBJ1-1,CASSAGTGTEAFF
TRBV15,TRBD2,NA,TRBJ2-7,CATSRDGGGYEQYF
TRBV10-3,NA,NA,TRBJ2-5,CAISEEAVPTQYF
TRBV24-1,TRBD1,NA,TRBJ1-5,CATSDFQPGQGPYSNQPQHF
TRBV19,NA,NA,TRBJ1-5,CASSTSPGGPQHF
TRBV30,NA,NA,TRBJ2-2,CAWSVRRVSGELFF
TRBV6-2/TRBV6-3,TRBD1,NA,TRBJ1-5,CASSRTGSNQPQHF
TRBV7-9,NA,NA,TRBJ2-2,CASSLGGPRELFF
TRBV29-1,NA,NA,TRBJ2-2,CSVEPKTAGPGELFF
TRBV27,NA,NA,TRBJ1-5,CASSKLRGPVLVHYRDQPQHF
TRBV19,NA,NA,TRBJ1-4,CASSYYEKLFF
TRBV7-2,NA,NA,TRBJ1-1,CASSPADLENTEAFF
TRBV5-8,TRBD1,NA,TRBJ2-2,CASSPWGQGPNTGELFF
TRBV7-2,TRBD1,few,TRBJ2-2,CASSQGQGATTGELFF
TRBV6-5,NA,NA,TRBJ1-2,CASTRDLYGYTF
TRBV18,NA,NA,TRBJ2-4,CASSPPNGLAKNIQYF
TRBV12-5,TRBD2,NA,TRBJ2-7,CASGQRPGLGAYEQYF
TRBV4-2,NA,NA,TRBJ2-4,CASRQLGVAKNIQYF
TRBV3-1/TRBV3-2,NA,NA,TRBJ2-1,CASSPEAGTVYNEQFF